The clone carrying this T cell receptor beta chain appeared once. Antigen: not known. The junction does not match germline at one end; this may be a read error. This entry is derived from a study of cytotoxic CD8 clonotypes in ibrutinib-treated CLL. Study-wide context: Partial responses numbered some 25 and complete responses 2; after a median about 62 months, roughly 15 stayed remitted and roughly twelve progressed. Response samples followed a median 12 months of treatment, range 6 to 36.

Study results and limitations: Age-matched healthy donor levels were exceeded by baseline clonality, which tracked circulating CD8+ T-cell counts. Having risen at ibrutinib response, clonality had fallen back toward baseline by progression.

Some clones are missing from TCRdb's copy, which holds only in-frame ones; the method was immunoSEQ multiplex PCR. Of about 310,000 clones in the sample, 70% to 80% were seen once. Per germline, CDR1 MDHEN and CDR2 SYDVKM. CDR3 length equals 12 residues. The V gene is TRBV28, the J gene TRBJ2-7; the D gene is possibly TRBD2 (5 bases). The sequencing here drew on PBMCs, taken before ibrutinib treatment. The source of this sequence is a human donor with chronic lymphocytic leukemia. The CDR3 nucleotides read TGTGCCAGCAGTTTAGGAGGATACGAGCAGTGCTTC. Translated: CASSLGGYEQCF. Full variable domain (missing parts from reference TRBV28 and TRBJ2-7): DVKVTQSSRYLVKRTGEKVFLECVQDMDHENMFWYRQDPGLGLRLIYFSYDVKMKEKGDIPEGYSVSREKKERFSLILESASTNQTSMYLCASSLGGYEQCFGPGTRLTVT.